One and the same sample provided the 2 T cell receptor beta chains below, sequenced in a study of CXCR3-negative and CXCR3-positive naive CD8 T cells. Study-wide results and caveats: Naive cells with CXCR3 showed TRB CDR3s that were more hydrophobic than those in CXCR3-negative naive cells.

Their antigens remain unidentified. cDNA libraries for TRB were generated by 5' RACE incorporating UMI labels. TCRdb reprocessed the 5' RACE reads, keeping one entry per CDR3 protein, no DNA. Seen in this sample are some 140,000 distinct CDR3 sequences; the ten most common clones hold under 0.5%. The sequencing sample was made of naive CXCR3+ CD8+ T cells from blood. The subset here: CD45RO-CCR7+CD27+CD95- naive CD8+ T cells expressing CXCR3 (TNR3+). The receptors were gathered from a human donor in good health. Some clones in this sample may be carry-over from other donors' samples.

CDR3 protein: CASSPYRDRGEQFF. The V call is TRBV13, the J call TRBJ2-1; TCRdb reports TRBD1, a call that lacks DNA to check it against. The CDR3 runs to 14 residues. Germline CDR1 is PRHDT and CDR2 is FYEKMQ (reference sequence).

CDR3 sequence reads: CASSHGQGAFAEQYF. This sequence joins TRBV5-1 and TRBJ2-7; TCRdb indicates TRBD1, and absent DNA this call remains unverified. Germline CDR1 and CDR2: SGHRS and YFSETQ. The CDR3 extends over 15 amino acids.